This T cell receptor (beta chain) was identified during a study of CD8 T cells in ankylosing spondylitis. Libraries for TCR beta were made by quantitative 5'-RACE with molecular barcodes. Using its own MiXCR run on the 5' RACE reads, TCRdb lists one record per CDR3 protein. This table holds under 250,000 distinct CDR3 sequences, roughly a third found once. For this clonotype: Its cognate antigen is unknown.

V lost 4 bases, J lost 2 bases, and 14 bases lay in between. Germline CDR1 SGHVS, CDR2 FQNEAQ. The CDR3 runs 15 residues. Study-level results: Some motif variants were previously reported in reactive arthritis synovial fluid and blood. Enrichment of disease-linked clones was reportedly significant in matched ankylosing spondylitis synovial fluid. Disease-linked clones were found to be CD8+ and relatively rare in peripheral blood.

The genes are TRBV7-8 and TRBJ1-2; D not certain. Sample: blood, either unsorted or a sorted T cell fraction (not recorded which). This receptor was taken from a male donor with ankylosing spondylitis or in good health (not recorded which). Here the CDR3 reads CASSSRTHQNYGYTF. CDR3 sequence (DNA): TGTGCCAGCAGCTCTCGGACGCATCAGAACTATGGCTACACCTTC.